A selection of T cell receptor beta chains follows, all from one sample in a study of neurological immune-mediated disorders. In TCRdb, the 5' RACE reads were re-called with MiXCR into one record per CDR3 protein. The top ten hold 4.6% of the sample, which has tens of thousands of distinct CDR3 sequences, about 25% seen once. The sequenced sample was PBMCs. The receptor set was obtained from a man aged 60 to 69 with HTLV-1-associated myelopathy (HAM/TSP). Both conserved end residues are part of each CDR3. D genes are given only for firm matches. Clone size is given for some rows only: seen once, a few or many times, or a class if the clone is expanded.

d_call cdr3_length clone_size j_call v_call cdr3_aa cdr3_nt
- 13 few TRBJ2-5 TRBV6-1 CASSEGQKETQYF TGTGCCAGCAGTGAAGGCCAGAAAGAGACCCAGTACTTC
TRBD1 15 few TRBJ2-1 TRBV24-1 CASSGTGQMYNEQFF TGTGCCAGCTCCGGGACAGGCCAAATGTACAATGAGCAGTTCTTC
- 14 many TRBJ2-5 TRBV12-3/TRBV12-4 CASSVKRIQETQYF TGTGCCAGCAGTGTCAAACGGATACAAGAGACCCAGTACTTC
- 18 many TRBJ1-2 TRBV5-1 CASSLATTPNDRISYYTF TGCGCCAGCAGCTTGGCCACGACGCCCAACGACCGGATATCGTATTACACCTTC
- 13 many TRBJ1-2 TRBV20-1 CSAVRTEDYGYTF TGCAGTGCGGTTAGGACGGAAGACTATGGCTACACCTTC
- 16 many TRBJ1-1 TRBV20-1 CSARVPNIGTNTEAFF TGCAGTGCTAGAGTACCCAATATCGGGACGAACACTGAAGCTTTCTTT
TRBD1 13 many TRBJ1-2 TRBV20-1 CSARDDRGYRYTF TGCAGTGCTAGAGACGACAGGGGGTATCGCTACACCTTC
TRBD2 15 - TRBJ2-7 TRBV6-6 CASSSGGGLSYEQYF TGTGCCAGCAGTTCGGGGGGGGGTCTCTCCTACGAGCAGTACTTC
- 14 many TRBJ2-1 TRBV7-2 CASSFWRAEYEQFF TGTGCCAGCAGCTTCTGGAGGGCCGAATATGAGCAGTTCTTC
- 12 many TRBJ2-7 TRBV28 CASSLTAYEQYF TGTGCCAGCAGTTTAACAGCCTACGAGCAGTACTTC
- 19 many TRBJ1-3 TRBV4-2 CASSQDPLGGSDSGNTIYF TGTGCCAGCAGCCAAGACCCCCTGGGTGGCAGCGACTCTGGAAACACCATATATTTT
- 15 many TRBJ2-3 TRBV12-3/TRBV12-4 CASSLGALKTDTQYF TGTGCCAGCAGTTTGGGGGCGCTGAAAACAGATACGCAGTATTTT
TRBD1 14 many TRBJ2-7 TRBV10-3 CAISPDRVVYEQYF TGTGCCATCAGCCCGGACAGGGTGGTCTACGAGCAGTACTTC
- 13 many TRBJ2-3 TRBV5-1 CASSRTVRDTQYF TGCGCCAGCAGCCGGACTGTTAGAGATACGCAGTATTTT
- 12 many TRBJ1-5 TRBV20-1 CSARSGIQPQHF TGCAGTGCTAGGTCAGGGATTCAGCCCCAGCATTTT
- 14 many TRBJ2-3 TRBV11-2 CASSLFGETDTQYF TGTGCCAGCAGCTTATTCGGTGAGACAGATACGCAGTATTTT
- 14 many TRBJ1-1 TRBV5-6 CASSRGRANTEAFF TGTGCCAGCAGCCGGGGCCGGGCAAACACTGAAGCTTTCTTT
- 16 many TRBJ2-7 TRBV14 CASSSGGGSLSYEQYF TGTGCCAGCAGCTCAGGGGGGGGCTCACTCTCCTACGAGCAGTACTTC
- 13 - TRBJ2-5 TRBV20-1 CSARFGVTETQYF TGCAGTGCTAGATTCGGGGTGACGGAGACCCAGTACTTC
TRBD2 19 - TRBJ2-1 TRBV5-6 CASSLARIAGGPWGGEQFF TGTGCCAGCAGCTTGGCCAGAATAGCGGGAGGGCCATGGGGAGGTGAGCAGTTCTTC
TRBD2 20 many TRBJ2-1 TRBV28 CASSLDLGEREGQLLNEQFF TGTGCCAGCAGTTTAGACCTTGGTGAGCGGGAGGGCCAGCTGTTGAATGAGCAGTTCTTC
- 16 - TRBJ2-3 TRBV2 CASSGETGTSTDTQYF TGTGCCAGCAGTGGAGAGACAGGGACTAGCACAGATACGCAGTATTTT
TRBD2 16 - TRBJ2-2 TRBV3-1 CASSQAGLAQTGELFF TGTGCCAGCAGCCAGGCGGGACTAGCCCAGACCGGGGAGCTGTTTTTT
TRBD1 13 many TRBJ2-5 TRBV20-1 CSASDRGQETQYF TGCAGTGCTAGTGACAGGGGCCAAGAGACCCAGTACTTC
- 15 many TRBJ1-3 TRBV11-2 CASSHGPISGNTIYF TGTGCCAGCAGCCACGGACCGATCTCTGGAAACACCATATATTTT
- 15 many TRBJ1-5 TRBV12-3/TRBV12-4 CASSYTWGALQPQHF TGTGCCAGCAGTTACACCTGGGGCGCCTTGCAGCCCCAGCATTTT
- 13 once TRBJ2-1 TRBV6-5 CASSSGTYNEQFF TGTGCCAGCAGCTCCGGGACATACAATGAGCAGTTCTTC
TRBD2 15 - TRBJ2-6 TRBV20-1 CSALAGYSGANVLTF TGCAGTGCACTAGCGGGATACTCTGGGGCCAACGTCCTGACTTTC
TRBD2 13 many TRBJ2-3 TRBV20-1 CSARTPGGNTQYF TGCAGTGCCAGAACGCCGGGAGGTAATACGCAGTATTTT
- 16 few TRBJ2-7 TRBV9 CASSPYQGLGPYEQYF TGTGCCAGCAGCCCATACCAGGGATTGGGTCCCTACGAGCAGTACTTC
TRBD2 16 many TRBJ2-1 TRBV28 CASRSGGRFSYNEQFF TGTGCCAGCAGATCGGGCGGGAGGTTCTCCTACAATGAGCAGTTCTTC
- 16 - TRBJ2-2 TRBV9 CASSVGNSGATGELFF TGTGCCAGCAGCGTAGGAAACTCGGGGGCCACCGGGGAGCTGTTTTTT
TRBD1 15 many TRBJ1-2 TRBV5-6 CASSTQTGGAGGYTF TGTGCCAGCAGCACCCAGACAGGGGGCGCAGGTGGCTACACCTTC
- 14 many TRBJ1-6 TRBV6-6 CASRPPGTENILHF TGTGCCAGCAGGCCCCCCGGGACGGAAAATATCCTCCACTTT
- 15 few TRBJ1-5 TRBV5-1 CASSLMGNSNQPQHF TGCGCCAGCAGTCTTATGGGTAATAGCAATCAGCCCCAGCATTTT
TRBD1 14 - TRBJ1-2 TRBV2 CASRTTGANYGYTF TGTGCCAGCAGGACGACAGGGGCTAACTATGGCTACACCTTC
- 14 - TRBJ1-5 TRBV28 CASKLDLSNQPQHF TGTGCCAGCAAACTCGATCTTAGCAATCAGCCCCAGCATTTT
TRBD2 15 many TRBJ2-7 TRBV20-1 CSARGLAGGPREQYF TGCAGTGCGCGGGGCTTAGCGGGAGGGCCCCGCGAGCAGTACTTC
- 13 many TRBJ2-2 TRBV3-1 CASRLADAGELFF TGTGCCAGCAGGCTAGCAGATGCCGGGGAGCTGTTTTTT